The clone carrying this T cell receptor (beta chain) appeared a few times. What it binds is not known. Sequencing was performed with immunoSEQ multiplex PCR; in TCRdb, only in-frame clones are kept and a portion is missing. Of 35,000 to 40,000 clones listed, approximately 72% are singletons. The ends were cut back, 1 base at V and 11 bases at J, with 6 bases in the middle. The CDR3 runs 11 residues. The data were obtained in a study of vaccination effects on CD4 cells after COVID-19. About the study: Two-dose BNT162b2 or mRNA-1273 vaccination was given to participants.

CD4+ T cells specific for antigen were expanded with viral peptide pools by the ViraFEST assay before sequencing. Culturing for nine to ten days preceded CD4+ T cell isolation. Confirmation by PCR established that the person had SARS-CoV-2 infection between March and December 2020. Regarding the study as a whole: In the study, convalescent patients were few, and early post-infection timepoints were absent.

This chain joins TRBV12-3 or TRBV12-4 and TRBJ2-1; D remains ambiguous. Sequencing used CD4+ T cells from PBMCs cultured with HCoV-NL63 spike peptides, obtained before COVID-19 vaccination. This TCR derives from a human donor who had a prior SARS-CoV-2 infection. The CDR3 reads CASSLVWQQFF. In DNA form, the CDR3 reads TGTGCCAGCAGTTTAGTATGGCAGCAGTTCTTC.